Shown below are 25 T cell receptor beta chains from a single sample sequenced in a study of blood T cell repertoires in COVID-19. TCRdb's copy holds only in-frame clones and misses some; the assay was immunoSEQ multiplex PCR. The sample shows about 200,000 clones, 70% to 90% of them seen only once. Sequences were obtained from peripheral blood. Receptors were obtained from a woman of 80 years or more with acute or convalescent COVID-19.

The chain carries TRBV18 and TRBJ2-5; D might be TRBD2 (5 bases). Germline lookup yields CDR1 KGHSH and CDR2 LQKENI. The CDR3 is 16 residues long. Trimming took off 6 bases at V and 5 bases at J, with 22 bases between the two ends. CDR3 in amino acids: CASSPSSSAPGETQYF. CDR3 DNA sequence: TGTGCCAGCTCCCCCTCATCCTCGGCACCGGGGGAGACCCAGTACTTC.

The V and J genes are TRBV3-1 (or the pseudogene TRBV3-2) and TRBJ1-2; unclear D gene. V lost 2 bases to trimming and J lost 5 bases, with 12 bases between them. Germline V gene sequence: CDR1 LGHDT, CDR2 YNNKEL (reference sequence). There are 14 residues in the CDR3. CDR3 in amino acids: CASSQRHPGYGYTF. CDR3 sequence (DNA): TGTGCCAGCAGCCAAAGACACCCTGGGTATGGCTACACCTTC.

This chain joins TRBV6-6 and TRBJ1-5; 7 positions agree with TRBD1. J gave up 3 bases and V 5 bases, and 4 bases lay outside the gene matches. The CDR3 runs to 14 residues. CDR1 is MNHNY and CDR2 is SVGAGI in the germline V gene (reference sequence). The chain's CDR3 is CASSPEGANQPQHF. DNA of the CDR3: TGTGCCAGCAGTCCAGAGGGGGCCAATCAGCCCCAGCATTTT.

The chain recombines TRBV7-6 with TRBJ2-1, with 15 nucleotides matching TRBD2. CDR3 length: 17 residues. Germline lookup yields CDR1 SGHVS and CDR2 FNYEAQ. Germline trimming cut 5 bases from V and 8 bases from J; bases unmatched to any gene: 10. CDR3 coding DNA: TGTGCCAGCAGCCTTCGGACTAGCGGGAGGGGACGGGATGAGCAGTTCTTC. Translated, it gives CASSLRTSGRGRDEQFF.

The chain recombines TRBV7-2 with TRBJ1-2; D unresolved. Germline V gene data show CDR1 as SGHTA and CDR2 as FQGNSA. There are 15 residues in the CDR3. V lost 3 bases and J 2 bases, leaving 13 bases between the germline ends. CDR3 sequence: CASSFSLGQNYGYTF. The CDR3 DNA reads TGTGCCAGCAGCTTTTCCCTTGGGCAAAACTATGGCTACACCTTC.

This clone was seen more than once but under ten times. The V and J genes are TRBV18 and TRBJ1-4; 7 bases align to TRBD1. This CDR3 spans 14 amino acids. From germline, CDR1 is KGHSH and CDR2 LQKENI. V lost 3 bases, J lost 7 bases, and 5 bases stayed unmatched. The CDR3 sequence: CASSPTGEGEKLFF. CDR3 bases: TGTGCCAGCTCACCCACAGGGGAAGGTGAAAAACTGTTTTTT.

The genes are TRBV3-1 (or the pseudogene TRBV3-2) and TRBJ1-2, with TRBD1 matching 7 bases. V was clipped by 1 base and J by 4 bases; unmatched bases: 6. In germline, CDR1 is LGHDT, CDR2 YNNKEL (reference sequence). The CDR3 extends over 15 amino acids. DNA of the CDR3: TGTGCCAGCAGCCAAGTTCAGGGGGGAATCTATGGCTACACCTTC. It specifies CASSQVQGGIYGYTF.

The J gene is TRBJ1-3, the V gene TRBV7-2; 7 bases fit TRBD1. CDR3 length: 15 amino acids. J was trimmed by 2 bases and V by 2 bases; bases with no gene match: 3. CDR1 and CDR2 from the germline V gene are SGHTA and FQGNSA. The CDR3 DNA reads TGTGCCAGCAGCTTAAGAGGGGGCCCTGGAAACACCATATATTTT. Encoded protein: CASSLRGGPGNTIYF.

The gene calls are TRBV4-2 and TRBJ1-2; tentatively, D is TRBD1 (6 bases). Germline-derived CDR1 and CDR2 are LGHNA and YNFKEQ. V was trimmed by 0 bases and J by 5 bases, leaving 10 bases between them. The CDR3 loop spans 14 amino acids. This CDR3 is CASSQEGQPYGYTF. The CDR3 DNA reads TGTGCCAGCAGCCAAGAAGGACAGCCTTATGGCTACACCTTC.

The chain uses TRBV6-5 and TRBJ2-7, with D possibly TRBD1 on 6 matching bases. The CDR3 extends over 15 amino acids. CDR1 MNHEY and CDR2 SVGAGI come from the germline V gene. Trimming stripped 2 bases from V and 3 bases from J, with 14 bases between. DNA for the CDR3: TGTGCCAGCAGTTACATCCCGGGACAAGGCTACGAGCAGTACTTC. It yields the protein CASSYIPGQGYEQYF.

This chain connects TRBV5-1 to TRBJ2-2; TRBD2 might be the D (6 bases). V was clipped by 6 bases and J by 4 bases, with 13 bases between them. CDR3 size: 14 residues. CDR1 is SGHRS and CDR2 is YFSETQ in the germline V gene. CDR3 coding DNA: TGCGCCAGCACGGAGGGTTGGAGCACCGGGGAGCTGTTTTTT. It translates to CASTEGWSTGELFF.

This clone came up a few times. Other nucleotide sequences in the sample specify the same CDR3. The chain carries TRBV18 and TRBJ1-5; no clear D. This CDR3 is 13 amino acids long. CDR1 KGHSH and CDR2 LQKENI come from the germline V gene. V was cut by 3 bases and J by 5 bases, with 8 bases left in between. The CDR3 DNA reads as TGTGCCAGCTCACCCGGTCTGGATCAGCCCCAGCATTTT. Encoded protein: CASSPGLDQPQHF.

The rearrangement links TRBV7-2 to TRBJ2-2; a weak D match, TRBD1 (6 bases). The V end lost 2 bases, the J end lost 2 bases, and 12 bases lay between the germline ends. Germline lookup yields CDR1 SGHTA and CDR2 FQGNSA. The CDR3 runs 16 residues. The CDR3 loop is CASSLFSGENTGELFF. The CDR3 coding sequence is TGTGCCAGCAGCTTATTCTCAGGGGAAAACACCGGGGAGCTGTTTTTT.

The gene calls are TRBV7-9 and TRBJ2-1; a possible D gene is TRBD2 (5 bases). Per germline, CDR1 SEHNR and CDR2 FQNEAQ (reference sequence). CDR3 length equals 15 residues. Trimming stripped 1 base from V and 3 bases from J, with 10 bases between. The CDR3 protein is CASSLVGIRYNEQFF. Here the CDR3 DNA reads TGTGCCAGCAGCTTAGTCGGGATTCGCTACAATGAGCAGTTCTTC.

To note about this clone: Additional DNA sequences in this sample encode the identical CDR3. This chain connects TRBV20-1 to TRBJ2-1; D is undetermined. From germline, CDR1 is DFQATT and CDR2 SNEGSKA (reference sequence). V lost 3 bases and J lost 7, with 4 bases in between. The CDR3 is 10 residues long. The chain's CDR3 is CSARRNEQFF. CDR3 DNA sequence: TGCAGTGCTAGGCGTAATGAGCAGTTCTTC.

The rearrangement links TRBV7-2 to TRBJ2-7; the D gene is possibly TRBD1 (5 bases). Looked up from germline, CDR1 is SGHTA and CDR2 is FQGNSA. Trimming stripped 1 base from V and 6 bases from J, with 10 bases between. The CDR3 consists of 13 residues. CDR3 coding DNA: TGTGCCAGCAGCTTAGGGCAGGGTATCGAGCAGTACTTC. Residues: CASSLGQGIEQYF.

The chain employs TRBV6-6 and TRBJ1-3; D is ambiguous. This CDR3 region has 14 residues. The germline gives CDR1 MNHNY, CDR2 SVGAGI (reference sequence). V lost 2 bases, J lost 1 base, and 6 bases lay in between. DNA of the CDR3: TGTGCCAGCAGTTACGAGGGTTCTGGAAACACCATATATTTT. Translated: CASSYEGSGNTIYF.

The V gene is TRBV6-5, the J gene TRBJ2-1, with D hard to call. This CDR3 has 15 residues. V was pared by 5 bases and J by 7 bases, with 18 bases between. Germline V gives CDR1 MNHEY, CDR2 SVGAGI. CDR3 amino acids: CASSTPSDRVNEQFF. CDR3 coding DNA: TGTGCCAGCAGTACCCCGTCGGATCGGGTAAATGAGCAGTTCTTC.

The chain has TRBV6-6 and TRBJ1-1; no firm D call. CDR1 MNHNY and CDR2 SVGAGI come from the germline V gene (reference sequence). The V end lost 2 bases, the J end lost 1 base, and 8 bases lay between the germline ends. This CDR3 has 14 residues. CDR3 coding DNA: TGTGCCAGCAGTTACACAAACAAGAACACTGAAGCTTTCTTT. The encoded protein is CASSYTNKNTEAFF.

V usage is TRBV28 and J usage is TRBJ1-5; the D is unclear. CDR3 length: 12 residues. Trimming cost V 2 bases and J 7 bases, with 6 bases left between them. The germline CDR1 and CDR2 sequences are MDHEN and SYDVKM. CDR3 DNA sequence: TGTGCCAGCAGTTTAAGCCTCCAGCCCCAGCATTTT. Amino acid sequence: CASSLSLQPQHF.

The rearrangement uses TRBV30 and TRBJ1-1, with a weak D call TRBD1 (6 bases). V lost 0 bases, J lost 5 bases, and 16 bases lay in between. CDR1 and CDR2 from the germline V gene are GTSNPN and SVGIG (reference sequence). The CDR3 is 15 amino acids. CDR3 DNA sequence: TGTGCCTGGAGTGTACTACAGGGTGGGTGGACTGAAGCTTTCTTT. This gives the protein CAWSVLQGGWTEAFF.

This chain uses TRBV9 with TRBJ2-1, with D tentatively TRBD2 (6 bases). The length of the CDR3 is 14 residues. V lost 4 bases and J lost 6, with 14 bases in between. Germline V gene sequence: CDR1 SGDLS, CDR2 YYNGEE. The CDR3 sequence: CASSPRTTLNEQFF. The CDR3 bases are TGTGCCAGCAGCCCGCGGACTACCCTCAATGAGCAGTTCTTC.

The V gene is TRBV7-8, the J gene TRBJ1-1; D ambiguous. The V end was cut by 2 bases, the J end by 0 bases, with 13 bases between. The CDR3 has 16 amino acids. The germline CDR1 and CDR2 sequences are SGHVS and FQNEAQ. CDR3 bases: TGTGCCAGCAGCTTAAGCGGGATAACCATGAACACTGAAGCTTTCTTT. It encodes CASSLSGITMNTEAFF.

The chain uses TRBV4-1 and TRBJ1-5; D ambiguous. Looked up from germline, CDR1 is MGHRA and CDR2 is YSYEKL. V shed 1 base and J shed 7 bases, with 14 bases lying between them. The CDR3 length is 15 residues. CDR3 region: CASSQGSDGFQPQHF. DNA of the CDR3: TGCGCCAGCAGCCAAGGAAGCGACGGATTCCAGCCCCAGCATTTT.

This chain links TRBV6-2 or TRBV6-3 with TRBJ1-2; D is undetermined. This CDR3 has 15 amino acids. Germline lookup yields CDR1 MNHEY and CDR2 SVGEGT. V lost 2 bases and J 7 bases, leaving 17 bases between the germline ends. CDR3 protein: CASSYLDLERRGYTF. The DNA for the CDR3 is TGTGCCAGCAGTTACCTGGATCTAGAACGTCGTGGCTACACCTTC.